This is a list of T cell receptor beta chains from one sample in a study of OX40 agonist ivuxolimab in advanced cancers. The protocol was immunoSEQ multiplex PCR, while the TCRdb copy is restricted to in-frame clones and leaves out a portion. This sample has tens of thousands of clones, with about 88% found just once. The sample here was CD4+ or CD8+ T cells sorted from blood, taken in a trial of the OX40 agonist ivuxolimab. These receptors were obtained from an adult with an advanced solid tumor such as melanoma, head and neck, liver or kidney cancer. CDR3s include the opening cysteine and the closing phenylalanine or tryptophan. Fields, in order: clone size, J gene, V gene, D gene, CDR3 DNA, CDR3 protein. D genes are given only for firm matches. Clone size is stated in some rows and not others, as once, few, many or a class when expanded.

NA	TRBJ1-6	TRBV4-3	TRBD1	TGCGCCAGCAGCCAACTGACAGGGCAGGGTTCACCCCTCCACTTT	CASSQLTGQGSPLHF
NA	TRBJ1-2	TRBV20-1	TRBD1	TGCAGTTCCGACAGGGCAGGCGGCTACACCTTC	CSSDRAGGYTF
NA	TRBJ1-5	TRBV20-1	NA	TGCAGTGCTAGAGATCAGGAGCCCCAGCATTTT	CSARDQEPQHF
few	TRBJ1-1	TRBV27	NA	TGTGCCAGCAGACCACGACTGACAGGTGGGGACACTGAAGCTTTCTTT	CASRPRLTGGDTEAFF
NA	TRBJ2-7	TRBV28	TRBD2	TGTGCCAGCAGTTCGCGGACTAGCGGAGCCAGTTCCCTCACCTACGAGCAGTACTTC	CASSSRTSGASSLTYEQYF
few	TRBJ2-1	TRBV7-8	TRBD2	TGTGCCAGCAGCTTGACTAGCGGGAGGGGCAATGAGCAGTTCTTC	CASSLTSGRGNEQFF
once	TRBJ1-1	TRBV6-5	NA	TGTGCCAGCAGTTACTCGAAAGGGATCAACACTGAAGCTTTCTTT	CASSYSKGINTEAFF
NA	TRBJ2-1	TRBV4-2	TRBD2	TGTGCCAGCAGCCAAGCGACTAGCGGGAGTTACAATGAGCAGTTCTTC	CASSQATSGSYNEQFF
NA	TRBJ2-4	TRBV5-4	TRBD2	TGTGCCAGCAGATCCGGACTAGCGGAAATTCAGTACTTC	CASRSGLAEIQYF
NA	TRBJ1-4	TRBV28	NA	TGTGCCAGCACCCAGGGTGGGACTAATGAAAAACTGTTTTTT	CASTQGGTNEKLFF